This T cell receptor beta chain was retrieved from a study of radiotherapy plus CTLA-4 blockade in lung cancer. Alongside CTLA-4 blockade with ipilimumab, patients with chemo-refractory metastatic non-small-cell lung cancer received focal radiation. CDR1 MGHRA and CDR2 YSYEKL come from the germline V gene. The CDR3 loop spans 16 amino acids. V lost 1 base, J lost 4 bases, and 9 bases stayed unmatched. Here immunoSEQ multiplex PCR was the method, and the copy in TCRdb shows in-frame clones only, minus some. Of some 64,000 clones in the sample, about 72% were seen once. This TCR was recovered from a human donor with non-small cell lung cancer who had a complete response to radiotherapy plus ipilimumab. The rearrangement uses TRBV4-1 and TRBJ1-2; TRBD1 aligns across 7 bases. The sequencing used peripheral blood, collected from a patient treated with radiotherapy plus ipilimumab. The CDR3 DNA reads as TGCGCCAGCAGCCAAGGAAGCGACAGGGTTGCCTATGGCTACACCTTC. Its translation: CASSQGSDRVAYGYTF.